A selection of T cell receptor beta chains follows, all from one sample in a study of metastatic and nonmetastatic thyroid tumors. TCRdb called clones again from the PCR reads with MiXCR. The table shows some 17,000 clones, with around 21% occurring only once. The sequencing sample was made of adjacent normal tissue. The receptor source for this set is a female donor with papillary thyroid cancer or a benign thyroid nodule (not recorded which). Some clones in this sample may be carry-over from other donors' samples. Both conserved end residues are part of each CDR3. Fields, in order: D gene, clone size, V gene, J gene, CDR3 protein, CDR3 DNA. D genes are given only for firm matches. Expanded clones get a size class; other rows say once, few or many, or leave the size out.

TRBD1	NA	TRBV7-3	TRBJ2-1	CASSLGPGQGANEQFF	TGTGCCAGCAGCCTCGGACCGGGACAGGGGGCCAATGAGCAGTTCTTC
TRBD1	large	TRBV12-3/TRBV12-4	TRBJ2-3	CASSQGQLADTQYF	TGTGCCAGCAGCCAGGGACAGCTCGCAGATACGCAGTATTTT
NA	few	TRBV6-4	TRBJ2-7	CAYPPRDTYEQYF	TGTGCCTATCCCCCGAGGGACACCTACGAGCAGTACTTC
NA	many	TRBV6-2/TRBV6-3	TRBJ1-2	CASSYTPGRGYTF	TGTGCCAGCAGTTACACGCCAGGGAGGGGCTACACCTTC
TRBD1	NA	TRBV9	TRBJ2-7	CASSEGTGLYEQYF	TGTGCCAGCAGCGAAGGGACAGGGTTATACGAGCAGTACTTC
NA	NA	TRBV7-2	TRBJ2-2	CASSLLRTGELFF	TGTGCCAGCAGCTTACTCCGCACCGGGGAGCTGTTTTTT
TRBD2	NA	TRBV20-1	TRBJ2-1	CSARGGSGMYNEQFF	TGCAGTGCTAGAGGCGGAAGCGGGATGTATAATGAGCAGTTCTTC
TRBD1	NA	TRBV20-1	TRBJ1-6	CSAIAQYSGGSNSPLHF	TGCAGTGCTATCGCCCAGTACTCAGGGGGCAGTAATTCACCCCTCCACTTT
NA	NA	TRBV14	TRBJ1-6	CASSQDLLAGSPLHF	TGTGCCAGCAGCCAAGATCTCTTGGCAGGATCACCCCTCCACTTT
NA	NA	TRBV20-1	TRBJ1-6	CSARDGGAGNSPLHF	TGCAGTGCTAGAGATGGTGGGGCAGGCAATTCACCCCTCCACTTT
NA	few	TRBV19	TRBJ1-5	CASSHKGGHQPQHF	TGTGCCAGTAGCCATAAAGGGGGACATCAGCCCCAGCATTTT
NA	NA	TRBV6-4	TRBJ1-6	CASSTALGISPLHF	TGTGCCAGCAGTACGGCGCTGGGGATTTCACCCCTCCACTTT
NA	NA	TRBV12-3/TRBV12-4	TRBJ1-2	CASRVGGAYGYTF	TGTGCCAGCAGGGTAGGCGGCGCCTATGGCTACACCTTC
TRBD1	NA	TRBV20-1	TRBJ1-5	CSARVIGTDNQPQHF	TGCAGTGCTAGAGTTATTGGGACAGACAATCAGCCCCAGCATTTT
NA	few	TRBV5-4	TRBJ2-2	CASRVNTGELFF	TGTGCCAGCAGGGTTAACACCGGGGAGCTGTTTTTT
NA	many	TRBV12-3/TRBV12-4	TRBJ1-5	CASSLGASNQPQHF	TGTGCCAGCAGTTTAGGGGCTAGCAATCAGCCCCAGCATTTT
NA	NA	TRBV20-1	TRBJ1-1	CSAGIRTALNTEAFF	TGCAGTGCTGGGATCCGGACAGCCCTGAACACTGAAGCTTTCTTT
TRBD2	NA	TRBV12-3/TRBV12-4	TRBJ2-5	CASSLIGRAKGETQYF	TGTGCCAGCAGTTTAATTGGGAGGGCCAAGGGAGAGACCCAGTACTTC
NA	NA	TRBV13	TRBJ2-3	CASIGLGVSGFTQYF	TGTGCCAGCATCGGACTGGGGGTCTCAGGTTTTACGCAGTATTTT
TRBD1	few	TRBV6-6	TRBJ1-6	CASSYQGQGAFNSPLHF	TGTGCCAGCAGTTACCAAGGACAGGGGGCGTTTAATTCACCCCTCCACTTT
NA	NA	TRBV10-1	TRBJ1-4	CASSEGSATNEKLFF	TGCGCCAGCAGTGAGGGTTCTGCAACTAATGAAAAACTGTTTTTT
NA	few	TRBV19	TRBJ2-1	CASSMAGYSYNEQFF	TGTGCCAGTAGTATGGCCGGCTACTCCTACAATGAGCAGTTCTTC
TRBD2	few	TRBV10-3	TRBJ2-7	CAIGGLAGEGEQYF	TGTGCCATCGGTGGACTAGCGGGGGAGGGAGAGCAGTACTTC
NA	few	TRBV5-1	TRBJ2-2	CASSLIPNHGELFF	TGCGCCAGCAGCTTGATTCCTAACCATGGGGAGCTGTTTTTT
TRBD1	NA	TRBV20-1	TRBJ1-1	CSARDQGTGMGTEAFF	TGCAGTGCTAGAGATCAGGGGACAGGGATGGGCACTGAAGCTTTCTTT
NA	NA	TRBV20-1	TRBJ1-3	CSARDTPGGLGNTIYF	TGCAGTGCTAGAGATACTCCGGGGGGGCTTGGGAACACCATATATTTT
TRBD2	NA	TRBV2	TRBJ2-1	CASFVGGLNEQFF	TGTGCCAGCTTTGTGGGAGGGCTGAATGAGCAGTTCTTC
NA	NA	TRBV20-1	TRBJ1-5	CSARQSIGDQQPQHF	TGCAGTGCTAGACAATCAATCGGGGATCAACAGCCCCAGCATTTT
TRBD2	NA	TRBV6-5	TRBJ2-1	CASSSPGLAENYNEQFF	TGTGCCAGCAGTTCGCCGGGACTAGCAGAAAACTACAATGAGCAGTTCTTC
TRBD1	NA	TRBV6-1	TRBJ2-1	CASSIGQGSGEQFF	TGTGCCAGCAGTATCGGACAGGGATCGGGTGAGCAGTTCTTC
NA	NA	TRBV7-8	TRBJ1-3	CASSFQAAWSSGNTIYF	TGTGCCAGCAGCTTCCAGGCGGCCTGGAGCTCTGGAAACACCATATATTTT
NA	NA	TRBV20-1	TRBJ2-7	CSARARNAYEQYF	TGCAGTGCTAGAGCCAGGAACGCCTACGAGCAGTACTTC
NA	few	TRBV30	TRBJ2-1	CAWLWKVNEQFF	TGTGCCTGGCTCTGGAAAGTCAATGAGCAGTTCTTC
TRBD1	NA	TRBV20-1	TRBJ1-5	CSARTGQSSQPQHF	TGCAGTGCTAGGACGGGACAGTCCAGTCAGCCCCAGCATTTT
NA	few	TRBV20-1	TRBJ2-3	CSARDWDDTQYF	TGCAGTGCTAGAGATTGGGACGATACGCAGTATTTT
NA	NA	TRBV5-1	TRBJ2-1	CASSLGTYNEQFF	TGCGCCAGCAGCTTGGGTACATACAATGAGCAGTTCTTC
TRBD2	NA	TRBV30	TRBJ2-7	CAWSALAGATYEQYF	TGTGCCTGGAGTGCTTTAGCGGGGGCAACCTACGAGCAGTACTTC
TRBD2	NA	TRBV20-1	TRBJ2-7	CSAISSGRGEQYF	TGCAGTGCTATATCTAGCGGGAGAGGCGAGCAGTACTTC
NA	NA	TRBV7-6	TRBJ2-5	CASSPNRAYQETQYF	TGTGCCAGCAGCCCGAACAGGGCTTACCAAGAGACCCAGTACTTC
TRBD2	NA	TRBV6-2/TRBV6-3	TRBJ2-1	CASSYGTSGSNEQFF	TGTGCCAGCAGTTACGGGACTAGCGGGAGCAATGAGCAGTTCTTC
NA	few	TRBV19	TRBJ2-2	CASSTQVTGELFF	TGTGCCAGTAGTACCCAGGTTACCGGGGAGCTGTTTTTT